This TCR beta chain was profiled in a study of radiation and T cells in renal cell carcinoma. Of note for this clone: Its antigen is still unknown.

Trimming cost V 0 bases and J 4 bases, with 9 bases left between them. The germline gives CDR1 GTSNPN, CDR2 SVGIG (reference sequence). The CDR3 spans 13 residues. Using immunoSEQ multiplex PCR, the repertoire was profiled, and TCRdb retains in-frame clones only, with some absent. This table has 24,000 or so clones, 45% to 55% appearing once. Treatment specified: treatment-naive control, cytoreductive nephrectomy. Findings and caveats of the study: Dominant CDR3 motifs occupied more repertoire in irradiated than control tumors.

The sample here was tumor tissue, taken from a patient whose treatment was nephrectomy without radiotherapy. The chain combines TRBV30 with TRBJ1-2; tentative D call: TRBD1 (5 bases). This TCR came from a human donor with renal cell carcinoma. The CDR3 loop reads CAWSVEGRYGYTF. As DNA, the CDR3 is TGTGCCTGGAGTGTTGAGGGGCGCTATGGCTACACCTTC.